These T cell receptor beta chains were read from a single sample in a study of T cells after yellow fever vaccination. TCRdb reprocessed the 5' RACE reads with MiXCR, giving one entry per CDR3 protein. The repertoire consists of 620,000 or so distinct CDR3 sequences, with about a sixth occurring once and the leading ten covering 17%. Material: PBMCs, obtained less than 6 days after the first yellow fever vaccination. All receptors come from a man younger than 35 who received the YFV17D yellow fever vaccine. Each CDR3 is given with its conserved first and last residue. The order of the fields is V gene, D gene, clone size, J gene, CDR3 protein, CDR3 DNA. A D gene is named only where the DNA matches it firmly. Expanded clones get a size class; other rows say once, few or many, or leave the size out.

v_call: TRBV5-1; d_call: .; clone_size: .; j_call: TRBJ2-3; cdr3_aa: CASSLLGQNTDTQYF; cdr3_nt: TGCGCCAGCAGCTTGTTGGGCCAAAACACAGATACGCAGTATTTT
v_call: TRBV19; d_call: .; clone_size: .; j_call: TRBJ1-5; cdr3_aa: CASRPTGGLNQPQHF; cdr3_nt: TGTGCCAGTAGGCCAACGGGGGGCCTAAATCAGCCCCAGCATTTT
v_call: TRBV4-1; d_call: .; clone_size: few; j_call: TRBJ1-1; cdr3_aa: CASSQGAIEAFF; cdr3_nt: TGCGCCAGCAGCCAAGGGGCGATTGAAGCTTTCTTT
v_call: TRBV7-2; d_call: .; clone_size: few; j_call: TRBJ1-2; cdr3_aa: CASNNRVGYTF; cdr3_nt: TGTGCCAGCAACAACAGGGTTGGCTACACCTTC
v_call: TRBV12-3/TRBV12-4; d_call: .; clone_size: few; j_call: TRBJ1-2; cdr3_aa: CASSSPRWGYTF; cdr3_nt: TGTGCCAGCAGTTCACCACGTTGGGGCTACACCTTC
v_call: TRBV6-1; d_call: TRBD1; clone_size: few; j_call: TRBJ2-7; cdr3_aa: CASNREGASYEQYF; cdr3_nt: TGTGCCAGCAACCGTGAGGGGGCCTCCTACGAGCAGTACTTC
v_call: TRBV5-1; d_call: .; clone_size: .; j_call: TRBJ1-1; cdr3_aa: CASSSQGWDVEAFF; cdr3_nt: TGCGCCAGCAGCTCTCAGGGGTGGGATGTTGAAGCTTTCTTT
v_call: TRBV19; d_call: TRBD2; clone_size: few; j_call: TRBJ2-5; cdr3_aa: CASSIGASGGETQYF; cdr3_nt: TGTGCCAGTAGTATAGGGGCTAGCGGGGGGGAGACCCAGTACTTC
v_call: TRBV29-1; d_call: TRBD1; clone_size: .; j_call: TRBJ2-7; cdr3_aa: CSAGTGRYEQYF; cdr3_nt: TGCAGCGCTGGGACAGGTCGGTACGAGCAGTACTTC
v_call: TRBV7-2; d_call: TRBD1; clone_size: few; j_call: TRBJ1-6; cdr3_aa: CASGTGINSPLHF; cdr3_nt: TGTGCCAGCGGGACAGGGATCAATTCACCCCTCCACTTT
v_call: TRBV9; d_call: .; clone_size: .; j_call: TRBJ1-1; cdr3_aa: CASSALPENTEAFF; cdr3_nt: TGTGCCAGCAGCGCCCTGCCGGAGAACACTGAAGCTTTCTTT
v_call: TRBV12-3/TRBV12-4; d_call: .; clone_size: .; j_call: TRBJ2-7; cdr3_aa: CASSLVGKGSDEQYF; cdr3_nt: TGTGCCAGCAGTTTGGTTGGCAAGGGATCCGACGAGCAGTACTTC
v_call: TRBV5-6; d_call: .; clone_size: .; j_call: TRBJ2-5; cdr3_aa: CASSYRQNLQETQYF; cdr3_nt: TGTGCCAGCAGTTACAGACAGAATCTGCAAGAGACCCAGTACTTC
v_call: TRBV6-1; d_call: .; clone_size: .; j_call: TRBJ1-2; cdr3_aa: CASSQQGINYGYTF; cdr3_nt: TGTGCCAGCAGTCAACAAGGGATAAACTATGGCTACACCTTC
v_call: TRBV7-2; d_call: .; clone_size: .; j_call: TRBJ2-4; cdr3_aa: CASSTGQSNIQYF; cdr3_nt: TGTGCCAGCAGCACAGGACAGTCAAACATTCAGTACTTC
v_call: TRBV3-1; d_call: .; clone_size: few; j_call: TRBJ1-5; cdr3_aa: CASSQSYVQGWGAQHF; cdr3_nt: TGTGCCAGCAGCCAAAGCTATGTGCAGGGATGGGGGGCCCAGCATTTT
v_call: TRBV7-9; d_call: TRBD1; clone_size: many; j_call: TRBJ2-7; cdr3_aa: CASSSPGQGSSYEQYF; cdr3_nt: TGTGCCAGCAGCTCCCCTGGACAGGGAAGCTCCTACGAGCAGTACTTC
v_call: TRBV12-3/TRBV12-4; d_call: TRBD1; clone_size: few; j_call: TRBJ2-1; cdr3_aa: CASSLWGQGTSEQFF; cdr3_nt: TGTGCCAGCAGTTTATGGGGACAGGGAACCAGTGAGCAGTTCTTC
v_call: TRBV2; d_call: .; clone_size: .; j_call: TRBJ2-1; cdr3_aa: CASSRRDASSYNEQFF; cdr3_nt: TGTGCCAGCTCCCGCCGAGACGCGAGCTCCTACAATGAGCAGTTCTTC
v_call: TRBV6-2/TRBV6-3; d_call: .; clone_size: .; j_call: TRBJ2-3; cdr3_aa: CASSTLRGSTDTQYF; cdr3_nt: TGTGCCAGCAGTACACTAAGAGGTAGCACAGATACGCAGTATTTT
v_call: TRBV7-2; d_call: .; clone_size: few; j_call: TRBJ2-3; cdr3_aa: CASIQTVLTDTQYF; cdr3_nt: TGTGCCAGCATCCAGACAGTTTTAACAGATACGCAGTATTTT
v_call: TRBV7-9; d_call: .; clone_size: .; j_call: TRBJ1-5; cdr3_aa: CASSLMDQPQHF; cdr3_nt: TGTGCCAGCAGCTTAATGGATCAGCCCCAGCATTTT
v_call: TRBV11-2; d_call: TRBD2; clone_size: few; j_call: TRBJ2-1; cdr3_aa: CASSLVTGRSGGARYNEQFF; cdr3_nt: TGTGCCAGCAGCTTAGTAACAGGACGGAGCGGGGGGGCGCGTTACAATGAGCAGTTCTTC